Sequencing of this T cell receptor (beta chain) was carried out in a study of naive and memory T cell subsets. General observations from the study: Activation and differentiation may alter RNA-based TCR counts. Clonotypes are single alpha or beta chains, not paired receptors.

Cells stained for CD3, CD4, CD8, CD45RA and CD27 were sorted into four subsets. Sorting gates: effector memory CD45RA-CD27-, EMRA CD45RA+CD27-. This clonotype counts as medium-sized. No antigen is known for it. An equimolar mix of two oligonucleotides served as the beta constant-region primer for TRBC1 and TRBC2. Ligated cDNA was amplified by four rounds of PCR with nested alpha and beta constant-region primers and SP2. Each CDR3 protein is one row after TCRdb ran MiXCR on the UMI-ligation and nested PCR reads. The repertoire holds some 30,000 distinct CDR3 sequences, with around 18% as singletons. The CDR3 runs to 13 residues. V lost 1 base, J lost 6 bases, and 4 bases lay in between. Germline V lookup: CDR1 SGHTA, CDR2 FQGNSA.

Source material: effector memory CD4+ T cells from blood. Sample subset: effector memory, CD45RA- CD27-. The clonotype was recovered from a human donor in good health. This sequence joins TRBV7-2 and TRBJ1-6; D uncertain. The CDR3 region has the DNA TGTGCCAGCAGCTTAGACTCTAATTCACCCCTCCACTTT. This sequence encodes CASSLDSNSPLHF.